These 16 T cell receptor beta chains were sequenced from one sample in a study of blood T cell repertoires in COVID-19. Data came from immunoSEQ multiplex PCR; TCRdb stores just in-frame clones and leaves some out. The sample has around 250,000 clones; 90% are singletons. Sequencing was done on a sample of peripheral blood. These TCRs come from a woman between 55 and 75 years old with COVID-19, enrolled during active disease.

This chain links TRBV3-1 (or the pseudogene TRBV3-2) with TRBJ2-1, with D possibly matching TRBD2 (6 bases). Germline V gene data show CDR1 as LGHDT and CDR2 as YNNKEL (reference sequence). The V and J ends lost 5 bases and 0 bases respectively, with 14 bases between them. The CDR3 contains 16 residues. The CDR3 loop reads CASSFGTPSSYNEQFF. CDR3 nucleotides: TGTGCCAGCAGCTTCGGGACTCCCAGCTCCTACAATGAGCAGTTCTTC.

The chain uses TRBV2 and TRBJ2-3; 10 positions match TRBD2. The CDR3 is made up of 19 amino acids. CDR1 and CDR2 from the germline V gene are SNHLY and FYNNEI. V was clipped by 7 bases and J by 0 bases; unmatched bases: 16. CDR3 bases: TGTGCCAGCACCAAAAGGCTAGCGGGGGCCTACTCTAGCACAGATACGCAGTATTTT. Protein: CASTKRLAGAYSSTDTQYF. The variable domain in full, completed from reference TRBV2 and TRBJ2-3, reads EPEVTQTPSHQVTQMGQEVILRCVPISNHLYFYWYRQILGQKVEFLVSFYNNEISEKSEIFDDQFSVERPDGSNFTLKIRSTKLEDSAMYFCASTKRLAGAYSSTDTQYFGPGTRLTVL.

This chain joins TRBV7-9 and TRBJ1-3; perhaps TRBD1 as D (6 bases). Trimming removed 4 bases at V and 2 bases at J, with 15 bases between. This CDR3 comprises 16 residues. Looked up from germline, CDR1 is SEHNR and CDR2 is FQNEAQ (reference sequence). Written as DNA, the CDR3 is TGTGCCAGCAGCTCATACAGGGTTGAGGCTGGAAACACCATATATTTT. Translated, it gives CASSSYRVEAGNTIYF. Filled out from reference TRBV7-9 and TRBJ1-3, the complete variable domain reads DTGVSQNPRHKITKRGQNVTFRCDPISEHNRLYWYRQTLGQGPEFLTYFQNEAQLEKSRLLSDRFSAERPKGSFSTLEIQRTEQGDSAMYLCASSSYRVEAGNTIYFGEGSWLTVV.

The rearrangement joins TRBV29-1 to TRBJ1-6, with D unresolved. V lost 3 bases and J 2 bases, leaving 17 bases between the germline ends. The CDR3 consists of 17 residues. Germline CDR1 and CDR2: SQVTM and ANQGSEA. The CDR3: CSVDREIGEAYNSPLHF. The CDR3 region has the DNA TGCAGCGTTGACCGGGAGATCGGTGAGGCCTATAATTCACCCCTCCACTTT. The variable domain in full, completed from reference TRBV29-1 and TRBJ1-6, reads SAVISQKPSRDICQRGTSLTIQCQVDSQVTMMFWYRQQPGQSLTLIATANQGSEATYESGFVIDKFPISRPNLTFSTLTVSNMSPEDSSIYLCSVDREIGEAYNSPLHFGNGTRLTVT.

The V call is TRBV3-1 (or the pseudogene TRBV3-2), the J call TRBJ1-4, with TRBD1 identical over 7 bases. CDR1 LGHDT and CDR2 YNNKEL come from the germline V gene (reference sequence). After removal of 1 base from V and 5 bases from J, the junction contained 1 base not matched to a gene. The CDR3 spans 14 residues. CDR3 DNA sequence: TGTGCCAGCAGCCAAGGGGACAGCAATGAAAAACTGTTTTTT. It is translated as CASSQGDSNEKLFF.

This chain links TRBV3-1 (or the pseudogene TRBV3-2) with TRBJ2-5, with 10 bases lining up with TRBD2. Germline V gene data show CDR1 as LGHDT and CDR2 as YNNKEL (reference sequence). This CDR3 region has 16 residues. After removal of 2 bases from V and 4 bases from J, the junction contained 7 bases not matched to a gene. DNA of the CDR3: TGTGCCAGCAGCCAACACAGCGGGGGGGCTCGAGAGACCCAGTACTTC. This translates into CASSQHSGGARETQYF.

The chain joins TRBV11-1 to TRBJ1-1; D gene uncertain. The CDR3 runs 15 residues. Trimming shortened V by 1 base and J by 0 bases, and 9 bases separated the two germline ends. Germline values: CDR1 SGHAT, CDR2 FQDESV (reference sequence). CDR3 nucleotides: TGTGCCAGCAGCTTAGAACCGGTATTGAACACTGAAGCTTTCTTT. Translated: CASSLEPVLNTEAFF.

The chain combines TRBV4-2 with TRBJ1-6, with TRBD1 identical over 7 bases. The V segment lost 2 bases and the J segment 14 bases; nucleotides outside the gene matches: 9. This CDR3 has 14 residues. Germline V gene data show CDR1 as LGHNA and CDR2 as YNFKEQ. The CDR3 region has the DNA TGTGCCAGCAGCCAACCCGGACAGGCCGGCACCCTCCACTTT. Translating it yields CASSQPGQAGTLHF.

This clone appeared once. The chain is built from TRBV13 and TRBJ2-2, with 11 nucleotides matching TRBD2. Germline V gene lookup returns CDR1 PRHDT and CDR2 FYEKMQ (reference sequence). J lost 5 bases, V lost 6 bases, and 14 bases had no gene match. The CDR3 runs to 18 residues. The CDR3 DNA reads as TGTGCCAGCAGTACAGGGTCCGGGACTAGCGGCGTTACCGGGGAGCTGTTTTTT. This encodes CASSTGSGTSGVTGELFF.

J is TRBJ1-2 and V is TRBV5-6; TRBD1 might be the D (5 bases). V was trimmed by 0 bases and J by 8 bases, leaving 11 bases between them. The length of the CDR3 is 13 residues. Germline V gene data show CDR1 as SGHDT and CDR2 as YYEEEE. The CDR3: CASSLGRVVGYTF. The CDR3 DNA reads as TGTGCCAGCAGCTTGGGCAGGGTAGTAGGCTACACCTTC.

V and J are TRBV5-1 and TRBJ1-2, with 8 nucleotides matching TRBD1. J gave up 6 bases and V 3 bases, and 7 bases lay outside the gene matches. The CDR3 has 14 residues. The germline V gene has CDR1 SGHRS and CDR2 YFSETQ. In nucleotides, the CDR3 is TGCGCCAGCAGCTGGACAGGGTTCGACGATGGCTACACCTTC. It yields the protein CASSWTGFDDGYTF.

The chain has TRBV6-5 and TRBJ1-3, with D perhaps matching TRBD1 (6 bases). This CDR3 has 15 residues. Germline CDR1 MNHEY, CDR2 SVGAGI. The V gene lost 0 bases and the J gene lost 5 bases, with 11 bases spanning the gap. In DNA form, the CDR3 reads TGTGCCAGCAGTTACTCCGGGGGGCCTAGAAACACCATATATTTT. Translation: CASSYSGGPRNTIYF.

The genes are TRBV6-6 and TRBJ1-1; no clear D gene. The V and J ends lost 4 bases and 1 base respectively, with 10 bases between them. This CDR3 spans 14 amino acids. Looked up from germline, CDR1 is MNHNY and CDR2 is SVGAGI (reference sequence). Here the CDR3 reads CASSLAGTNTEAFF. For the CDR3, the DNA is TGTGCCAGCAGTTTGGCGGGAACGAACACTGAAGCTTTCTTT.

The chain employs TRBV7-3 and TRBJ2-1; 7 bases agree with TRBD2. This CDR3 spans 15 amino acids. Germline trimming cut 4 bases from V and 5 bases from J; bases unmatched to any gene: 8. Germline V gene data show CDR1 as SGHTA and CDR2 as FQGTGA. DNA of the CDR3: TGTGCCAGCAGCTCCCATCAGGGACTAAACAATGAGCAGTTCTTC. Encoded protein: CASSSHQGLNNEQFF.

The chain couples TRBV12-3 or TRBV12-4 to TRBJ1-2, with D possibly TRBD1 on 6 matching bases. V lost 6 bases and J lost 7, with 15 bases in between. The CDR3 consists of 13 residues. In DNA form, the CDR3 reads TGTGCCAGCAGCCCACAGGGAAGCTTTGGCTACACCTTC. Its translation is CASSPQGSFGYTF.

This clone was counted a single time. V gene TRBV18 combines with J gene TRBJ1-2; the D is unclear. From germline, CDR1 is KGHSH and CDR2 LQKENI. V lost 3 bases, J lost 0 bases, and 5 bases lay in between. This CDR3 is 13 amino acids long. For the CDR3, the DNA is TGTGCCAGCTCACCCGACACTAACTATGGCTACACCTTC. Amino acids: CASSPDTNYGYTF.